The clone carrying this TCR beta chain appeared a single time. The CDR3 is made up of 14 amino acids. Between the trimmed V and J ends, which lost 2 bases and 5 bases, there was a span of 13 bases. Germline assignment: CDR1 SGHRS and CDR2 YFSETQ. This entry is derived from a study of ipilimumab plus nivolumab after autologous stem cell transplantation. For the study at large: Patients received a median of about five ipilimumab and eight or nine nivolumab doses.

Checkpoint therapy with ipilimumab 1 mg/kg began 14 to 28 days after transplant. Sequencing used immunoSEQ multiplex PCR; TCRdb keeps in-frame clones, though not all of them. The table has 84,000 or so clones, 75% to 85% seen once. This chain connects TRBV5-1 to TRBJ1-1; D may be TRBD1 (5 bases). The sample was PBMCs, taken in a trial of ipilimumab plus nivolumab as post-transplant consolidation. The TCR comes from a male donor with diffuse large B-cell lymphoma. DNA of the CDR3: TGCGCCAGCAGCTTTGGGGGGACTGGGACTGAAGCTTTCTTT. It codes for CASSFGGTGTEAFF. The full variable domain, in which reference TRBV5-1 and TRBJ1-1 provide the parts outside the CDR3, is KAGVTQTPRYLIKTRGQQVTLSCSPISGHRSVSWYQQTPGQGLQFLFEYFSETQRNKGNFPGRFSGRQFSNSRSEMNVSTLELGDSALYLCASSFGGTGTEAFFGQGTRLTVV.